The 32 T cell receptor beta chains listed next were all sequenced from one sample in a study of shared clonotypes between healthy human individuals. Generated by immunoSEQ multiplex PCR, the TCRdb table keeps only in-frame clones and is missing some. Here the sample spans around 340,000 clones, 70% to 75% being singletons. Sequenced sample: memory CD4+ T cells sorted from blood. Subset noted: CD45RA-negative fraction. The receptor set was obtained from a man under 40 in good health.

V is TRBV18 and J is TRBJ1-1; D unclear. The CDR3 loop spans 15 amino acids. The V gene lost 2 bases and the J gene lost 0 bases, with 10 bases spanning the gap. Per the germline V gene, CDR1 is KGHSH and CDR2 is LQKENI. Here the CDR3 DNA reads TGTGCCAGCTCACCAATGTCAGTACTGAACACTGAAGCTTTCTTT. Protein product: CASSPMSVLNTEAFF.

V usage is TRBV10-1 and J usage is TRBJ2-1; D may match TRBD1 or TRBD2 (6 bases each). V was clipped by 4 bases and J by 8 bases, with 21 bases between them. The CDR3 sequence is 16 residues long. Germline V gene sequence: CDR1 WNHNN, CDR2 SYGVQD (reference sequence). CDR3 DNA sequence: TGCGCCAGCAGTGCAATCACCGGGGGCAAGTATCATGAGCAGTTCTTC. Translated: CASSAITGGKYHEQFF.

Comments on this clone: The identical CDR3 is also encoded by other nucleotide sequences in the sample. The chain recombines TRBV19 with TRBJ2-3, with D uncertain. CDR1 is LNHDA and CDR2 is SQIVND in the germline V gene (reference sequence). The V gene lost 3 bases and the J gene lost 3 bases, with 10 bases spanning the gap. The CDR3 has 14 amino acids. The CDR3 sequence is CASSMDSGTDTQYF. CDR3 nucleotide sequence: TGTGCCAGTAGTATGGATAGTGGTACAGATACGCAGTATTTT.

The V call is TRBV6-1, the J call TRBJ2-2; D unclear. The CDR3 extends over 14 amino acids. The germline V and J ends were trimmed by 2 bases and 5 bases, with 9 bases remaining between them. Germline V gene sequence: CDR1 MNHNS, CDR2 SASEGT. DNA for the CDR3: TGTGCCAGCAGTGAACTGGATAGGACCGGGGAGCTGTTTTTT. Translation: CASSELDRTGELFF.

The rearrangement links TRBV2 to TRBJ2-1, with a tentative D call TRBD2 (5 bases). V dropped 7 bases and J dropped 4 bases, with 17 bases sitting between them. This CDR3 region has 15 residues. Germline-derived CDR1 and CDR2 are SNHLY and FYNNEI. The CDR3 coding sequence is TGTGCCAGCATGCCCTTCGGGGTTGGGTACAATGAGCAGTTCTTC. Residues: CASMPFGVGYNEQFF.

The chain joins TRBV10-3 to TRBJ1-1; 8 bases map to TRBD1. Trimming took 0 bases from V and 11 from J; bases not matched to a gene: 5. Germline assignment: CDR1 ENHRY and CDR2 SYGVKD. This CDR3 comprises 13 residues. CDR3 loop: CAISESQGAGAFF. The CDR3 DNA is TGTGCCATCAGTGAGTCTCAGGGGGCAGGGGCTTTCTTT.

The genes are TRBV18 and TRBJ2-7; perhaps TRBD1 as D (6 bases). Germline V lookup: CDR1 KGHSH, CDR2 LQKENI. The CDR3 extends over 17 amino acids. V was clipped by 2 bases and J by 3 bases, with 20 bases between them. The CDR3 DNA reads TGTGCCAGCTCACCAGCCTCAGGGCCAGGGGCTAACTACGAGCAGTACTTC. Translation gives CASSPASGPGANYEQYF. Complete variable domain (other parts from reference TRBV18 and TRBJ2-7): NAGVMQNPRHLVRRRGQEARLRCSPMKGHSHVYWYRQLPEEGLKFMVYLQKENIIDESGMPKERFSAEFPKEGPSILRIQQVVRGDSAAYFCASSPASGPGANYEQYFGPGTRLTVT.

The chain combines TRBV25-1 with TRBJ1-2; D might be TRBD1 (5 bases). V lost 8 bases and J 3 bases, leaving 10 bases between the germline ends. CDR1 is MGHDK and CDR2 is SYGVNS in the germline V gene. This CDR3 comprises 12 residues. In nucleotides, the CDR3 is TGTGCCAGCGTGGGGCGGGACTATGGCTACACCTTC. It encodes CASVGRDYGYTF.

This clone occurred once. The chain uses TRBV25-1 and TRBJ2-5, with no clear D. Per germline, CDR1 MGHDK and CDR2 SYGVNS. V dropped 4 bases and J dropped 4 bases, with 7 bases sitting between them. The CDR3 loop spans 12 amino acids. As DNA, the CDR3 is TGTGCCAGCAGTGGCCCTGGAGAGACCCAGTACTTC. Translation: CASSGPGETQYF.

V and J are TRBV18 and TRBJ1-3, with D hard to call. From germline, CDR1 is KGHSH and CDR2 LQKENI. Trimming cost V 6 bases and J 3 bases, with 6 bases left between them. This CDR3 region has 12 residues. CDR3 residues: CASSRVGNTIYF. The CDR3 coding sequence is TGTGCCAGCTCCCGGGTTGGAAACACCATATATTTT.

The rearrangement joins TRBV2 to TRBJ1-1; maybe TRBD1 (5 bases). This CDR3 spans 14 amino acids. The germline V gene has CDR1 SNHLY and CDR2 FYNNEI. V was trimmed by 6 bases and J by 1 base, leaving 12 bases between them. The CDR3 sequence is CASSIQVGNTEAFF. CDR3 in DNA: TGTGCCAGCAGCATACAGGTTGGGAACACTGAAGCTTTCTTT.

The chain couples TRBV5-8 to TRBJ2-6; D is perhaps TRBD1 (6 bases). Germline loops: CDR1 SGHTS, CDR2 YDEGEE. V was trimmed by 4 bases and J by 1 base, leaving 9 bases between them. The CDR3 covers 15 residues. CDR3 amino acids: CASSHRASGANVLTF. CDR3 coding DNA: TGTGCCAGCAGCCACAGGGCGTCTGGGGCCAACGTCCTGACTTTC.

This chain connects TRBV25-1 to TRBJ2-2, with D perhaps TRBD1 (6 bases). CDR1 is MGHDK, CDR2 SYGVNS, per germline. V lost 1 base and J 0 bases, leaving 12 bases between the germline ends. The CDR3 totals 17 residues. The CDR3 spells CASSEFQQGPNTGELFF. DNA of the CDR3: TGTGCCAGCAGTGAATTTCAACAGGGACCGAACACCGGGGAGCTGTTTTTT.

The chain uses TRBV21-1 and TRBJ1-5. TRBV21-1 is given as a pseudogene. The CDR3 has 13 residues. DNA for the CDR3: TGTGCCAGCAGCACGAGCCTGAATCAGCCCCAGCATTTT. It is translated as CASSTSLNQPQHF.

This clone occurred a few times. J is TRBJ2-5 and V is TRBV2; no reliable D call. The V end was cut by 0 bases, the J end by 7 bases, with 9 bases between. The CDR3 consists of 13 residues. The V gene's germline CDR1 is SNHLY and CDR2 FYNNEI. The CDR3 spells CASSEAGFGTQYF. The CDR3 nucleotides read TGTGCCAGCAGTGAAGCAGGGTTCGGGACCCAGTACTTC.

V and J are TRBV7-9 and TRBJ1-2, with 7 bases matching TRBD1. The CDR3 contains 14 residues. V shed 2 bases, J shed 6 bases, and the junction held 6 bases outside the gene matches. Germline V lookup: CDR1 SEHNR, CDR2 FQNEAQ (reference sequence). The CDR3 loop is CASSLSGGGDGYTF. The DNA of the CDR3 is TGTGCCAGCAGCTTATCAGGGGGTGGTGATGGCTACACCTTC.

V gene TRBV9 combines with J gene TRBJ2-3; TRBD2 matches at 12 bases. Germline V gene sequence: CDR1 SGDLS, CDR2 YYNGEE. This CDR3 is 16 amino acids long. V shed 4 bases, J shed 4 bases, and the junction held 7 bases outside the gene matches. Here the CDR3 DNA reads TGTGCCAGCAGCCCGACGACTAGCGGGAGCTCAGATACGCAGTATTTT. Protein sequence: CASSPTTSGSSDTQYF.

This chain links TRBV13 with TRBJ2-6; 8 bases fit TRBD1. Germline CDR1 is PRHDT and CDR2 is FYEKMQ (reference sequence). CDR3 length: 19 residues. V lost 1 base, J lost 1 base, and 9 bases stayed unmatched. The CDR3 DNA sequence: TGTGCCAGCAGCTTAGTTCGGACAGGGTTCGGGTCTGGGGCCAACGTCCTGACTTTC. It encodes CASSLVRTGFGSGANVLTF.

The chain employs TRBV19 and TRBJ1-2; maybe TRBD1 (6 bases). The CDR3 loop spans 14 amino acids. CDR1 and CDR2 (germline): LNHDA, SQIVND (reference sequence). Trimming stripped 7 bases from V and 7 bases from J, with 19 bases between. CDR3 sequence: CASTPNLGTSGYTF. The CDR3 bases are TGTGCCAGTACGCCCAACCTCGGGACAAGTGGCTACACCTTC.

This clone was recorded only once. The J gene is TRBJ2-3, the V gene TRBV5-4; D unresolved. Per germline, CDR1 SGHNT and CDR2 YYREEE (reference sequence). The CDR3 extends over 14 amino acids. The V end was cut by 0 bases, the J end by 2 bases, with 7 bases between. The CDR3 is CASSLEADTDTQYF. CDR3 DNA sequence: TGTGCCAGCAGCTTGGAGGCAGACACAGATACGCAGTATTTT.

V and J are TRBV18 and TRBJ2-7, with D uncertain. Germline assignment: CDR1 KGHSH and CDR2 LQKENI. The CDR3 has 20 amino acids. Trimming stripped 6 bases from V and 2 bases from J, with 32 bases between. The CDR3 nucleotides read TGTGCCAGCTCTTCCTTATCGACGGCTACCGACCTTTCCCCGACCTACGAGCAGTACTTC. It codes for CASSSLSTATDLSPTYEQYF.

The rearrangement links TRBV5-1 to TRBJ1-3; D is ambiguous. Germline CDR1 SGHRS, CDR2 YFSETQ. The ends were cut back, 0 bases at V and 2 bases at J, with 12 bases in the middle. The CDR3 loop spans 16 amino acids. The CDR3 DNA reads TGCGCCAGCAGCTTGGTACCAGGAGAGGCTGGAAACACCATATATTTT. Its translation: CASSLVPGEAGNTIYF.

The chain couples TRBV5-5 to TRBJ2-7, with TRBD1 matching over 8 bases. Germline-derived CDR1 and CDR2 are SGHKS and YYEKEE (reference sequence). V was pared by 1 base and J by 6 bases, with 6 bases of the junction left unmatched. The CDR3 runs to 14 residues. This CDR3 is CASSLNRGDGEQYF. The CDR3 DNA reads as TGTGCCAGCAGCTTGAACAGGGGGGATGGCGAGCAGTACTTC.

This chain joins TRBV5-4 and TRBJ2-1; D unclear. With 3 bases removed from V and 7 bases from J, the gap between germline ends came to 20 bases. This CDR3 is 16 amino acids long. CDR1 is SGHNT, CDR2 YYREEE, per germline (reference sequence). DNA of the CDR3: TGTGCCAGCAGCTCGCCGGGTAGCAACCGCTATAATGAGCAGTTCTTC. It yields the protein CASSSPGSNRYNEQFF. The whole variable domain, filled in from reference TRBV5-4 and TRBJ2-1, reads ETGVTQSPTHLIKTRGQQVTLRCSSQSGHNTVSWYQQALGQGPQFIFQYYREEENGRGNFPPRFSGLQFPNYSSELNVNALELDDSALYLCASSSPGSNRYNEQFFGPGTRLTVL.

J is TRBJ2-3 and V is TRBV5-1, with 10 bases identical to TRBD2. Germline V gene sequence: CDR1 SGHRS, CDR2 YFSETQ. Trimming cost V 7 bases and J 4 bases; bases outside gene matches: 9. The CDR3 is 15 residues long. CDR3 DNA: TGCGCCAGCCTAAAAAGCGGGAGGGCGTCAGATACGCAGTATTTT. It yields the protein CASLKSGRASDTQYF. Using reference TRBV5-1 and TRBJ2-3 for the parts outside the CDR3, the full variable domain is KAGVTQTPRYLIKTRGQQVTLSCSPISGHRSVSWYQQTPGQGLQFLFEYFSETQRNKGNFPGRFSGRQFSNSRSEMNVSTLELGDSALYLCASLKSGRASDTQYFGPGTRLTVL.

This rearrangement joins TRBV18 to TRBJ2-7; tentatively, D is TRBD1 (6 bases). This CDR3 contains 14 residues. Trimming shortened V by 3 bases and J by 5 bases, and 14 bases separated the two germline ends. Germline CDR1 is KGHSH and CDR2 is LQKENI. In DNA, the CDR3 is TGTGCCAGCTCACCGGGGGCAGGAGGAGACGAGCAGTACTTC. Amino acids: CASSPGAGGDEQYF.

The chain carries TRBV6-6 and TRBJ1-2, with 7 bases that match TRBD1. The J segment lost 4 bases and the V segment lost 6 bases, leaving 11 bases of the junction unmatched. Germline CDR1 MNHNY, CDR2 SVGAGI (reference sequence). CDR3 length: 15 amino acids. CDR3 bases: TGTGCCAGCAGAGACGAGGGGGCCATGATCTATGGCTACACCTTC. Residues: CASRDEGAMIYGYTF.

The rearrangement joins TRBV6-5 to TRBJ2-7; D is unresolved. The germline V gene encodes CDR1 MNHEY and CDR2 SVGAGI. This CDR3 comprises 14 residues. The ends were cut back, 5 bases at V and 3 bases at J, with 14 bases in the middle. CDR3 nucleotide sequence: TGTGCCAGCAGTACCACTACGAAGGACTACGAGCAGTACTTC. Its protein product is CASSTTTKDYEQYF.

The chain recombines TRBV28 with TRBJ2-3; 12 bases align to TRBD2. The V gene's germline CDR1 is MDHEN and CDR2 SYDVKM. The CDR3 has 16 amino acids. With V trimmed by 3 bases and J by 0 bases, 1 base remained unmatched. CDR3 DNA: TGTGCCAGCAGTTTGGGGACTAGCGGGAGCACAGATACGCAGTATTTT. Its protein is CASSLGTSGSTDTQYF. Filled out from reference TRBV28 and TRBJ2-3, the complete variable domain reads DVKVTQSSRYLVKRTGEKVFLECVQDMDHENMFWYRQDPGLGLRLIYFSYDVKMKEKGDIPEGYSVSREKKERFSLILESASTNQTSMYLCASSLGTSGSTDTQYFGPGTRLTVL.

The genes are TRBV5-5 and TRBJ2-7, with 11 bases lining up with TRBD2. The CDR3 consists of 16 residues. Germline CDR1 and CDR2: SGHKS and YYEKEE (reference sequence). V lost 4 bases, J lost 3 bases, and 9 bases stayed unmatched. The CDR3 DNA reads TGTGCCAGCAGCCCGCTGCTAGCGGGAGGAATCTACGAGCAGTACTTC. Amino acids: CASSPLLAGGIYEQYF.

The V call is TRBV5-1, the J call TRBJ1-2; D gene unclear. Trimming shortened V by 4 bases and J by 6 bases, and 19 bases separated the two germline ends. CDR3 length: 15 amino acids. Germline values: CDR1 SGHRS, CDR2 YFSETQ. DNA of the CDR3: TGCGCCAGCAGCCTCCAGTCCCCGCACCAGGATGGCTACACCTTC. Its translation is CASSLQSPHQDGYTF.

The V call is TRBV19, the J call TRBJ2-5; weak D call: TRBD2 (6 bases). The CDR3 has 16 residues. V was cut by 5 bases and J by 1 base, with 17 bases left in between. Germline CDR1 and CDR2: LNHDA and SQIVND (reference sequence). CDR3 nucleotides: TGTGCCAGTAGTTCTTTCCCGGGTAGCGGCCAAGAGACCCAGTACTTC. As protein: CASSSFPGSGQETQYF.